Presented here are 23 T cell receptor beta chains from one specimen sequenced in a study of identical twins. TCRdb re-called the 5' RACE reads with MiXCR, one entry per CDR3 protein. The sample has fewer than 650,000 distinct CDR3 sequences, under 8.5% seen once. This sample also appeared in a second study, on yellow fever vaccine responses in identical twins.

Sequenced material: PBMCs. The receptors were sampled from a woman between 18 and 30 years old in good health.

This clonotype was found a few times. This chain links TRBV6-2 or TRBV6-3 with TRBJ1-6; D call uncertain. V shed 4 bases and J shed 7 bases, with 17 bases lying between them. The CDR3 is made up of 16 amino acids. The V gene's germline CDR1 is MNHEY and CDR2 SVGEGT. CDR3 loop: CASSSLQDNGNSPLHF. In DNA form, the CDR3 reads TGTGCCAGCAGTTCCTTACAAGACAATGGGAATTCACCCCTCCACTTT.

This clonotype was found a few times. The rearrangement uses TRBV28 and TRBJ1-2; tentatively, D is TRBD1 (5 bases). The V gene lost 11 bases and the J gene lost 5 bases, with 18 bases spanning the gap. The germline gives CDR1 MDHEN, CDR2 SYDVKM. The CDR3 runs 13 residues. CDR3 coding DNA: TGTGCCTCCCGGGACGGGGTAAAGTATGGCTACACCTTC. Encoded protein: CASRDGVKYGYTF.

This clonotype has more than one count but fewer than ten. The genes are TRBV4-2 and TRBJ2-4, with 15 bases fitting TRBD2. With 0 bases clipped from V and 2 bases from J, the junction kept 8 bases outside the gene matches. Germline CDR1 is LGHNA and CDR2 is YNFKEQ. This CDR3 is built from 20 residues. CDR3 residues: CASSQDRTSGGAWPKNIQYF. The CDR3 DNA follows: TGTGCCAGCAGCCAAGATCGGACTAGCGGGGGGGCCTGGCCCAAAAACATTCAGTACTTC.

In this sample, this clonotype turned up many times. The chain joins TRBV14 to TRBJ2-7, with a weak D call TRBD1 (5 bases). The germline V gene has CDR1 SGHDN and CDR2 FVKESK. The V end was cut by 2 bases, the J end by 7 bases, with 21 bases between. The CDR3 has 16 residues. CDR3 region: CASSQRPIGALREQYV. CDR3 DNA sequence: TGTGCCAGCAGCCAACGGCCGATAGGGGCCTTAAGGGAGCAGTACGTC.

The rearrangement uses TRBV11-2 and TRBJ2-1, with TRBD1 matching 12 bases. Germline CDR1 is SGHAT and CDR2 is FQNNGV. The V segment lost 5 bases and the J segment 8 bases; nucleotides outside the gene matches: 4. The CDR3 loop spans 14 amino acids. Here the CDR3 reads CASSRGQGAYEQFF. The CDR3 DNA reads TGTGCCAGCAGCCGGGGACAGGGGGCCTATGAGCAGTTCTTC.

The chain carries TRBV9 and TRBJ2-1, with D possibly being TRBD2 (7 bases). Germline lookup yields CDR1 SGDLS and CDR2 YYNGEE. V lost 0 bases and J 14 bases, leaving 12 bases between the germline ends. The CDR3 totals 12 residues. Written as DNA, the CDR3 is TGTGCCAGCAGCGTAGGAGGGGGGGGTAAGTTCTTC. Protein product: CASSVGGGGKFF.

This clonotype was seen a handful of times. V gene TRBV3-1 combines with J gene TRBJ1-3; the match to TRBD1 covers 8 bases. The CDR3 contains 16 residues. V lost 2 bases, J lost 7 bases, and 10 bases stayed unmatched. Germline values: CDR1 LGHDT, CDR2 YNNKEL (reference sequence). This CDR3 is CASSQPRTGTSNTIYF. In DNA form, the CDR3 reads TGTGCCAGCAGCCAACCAAGGACAGGGACCTCTAACACCATATATTTT.

A few counts support this clonotype. The chain recombines TRBV11-2 with TRBJ1-1, with a possible D match to TRBD1 (5 bases). Between the trimmed V and J ends, which lost 4 bases and 3 bases, there was a span of 18 bases. Germline-derived CDR1 and CDR2 are SGHAT and FQNNGV. The CDR3 runs to 16 residues. In DNA, the CDR3 is TGTGCCAGCAGCTCCCCGGGGCAGGTCAGGGACACTGAAGCTTTCTTT. Translating it yields CASSSPGQVRDTEAFF.

This clonotype was counted at least ten times. V and J are TRBV10-3 and TRBJ1-1; 9 bases match TRBD1. In germline, CDR1 is ENHRY, CDR2 SYGVKD. This CDR3 contains 17 residues. Losses at the gene ends were 0 bases for V and 3 bases for J; bases not matched to a gene: 8. In DNA, the CDR3 is TGTGCCATCAGTGAGTCTAGGACAGGGGCCGGCCACACTGAAGCTTTCTTT. It yields the protein CAISESRTGAGHTEAFF.

V and J are TRBV25-1 and TRBJ2-1; D not resolved. Trimming took 4 bases from V and 3 from J, leaving 10 bases between them. The CDR3 is 14 amino acids. Germline V CDR1 and CDR2: MGHDK, SYGVNS. CDR3 sequence reads: CASSGAGLYNEQFF. CDR3 nucleotide sequence: TGTGCCAGCAGTGGGGCAGGTCTCTACAATGAGCAGTTCTTC.

This clonotype came up a few times. V is TRBV7-9 and J is TRBJ1-1; 8 bases map to TRBD1. The CDR3 extends over 13 amino acids. Germline V gene lookup returns CDR1 SEHNR and CDR2 FQNEAQ (reference sequence). J gave up 3 bases and V 6 bases, and 3 bases lay outside the gene matches. CDR3 amino acids: CASRKTGDTEAFF. The CDR3 bases are TGTGCCAGCAGGAAGACAGGGGACACTGAAGCTTTCTTT. The full variable domain, rest sourced from reference TRBV7-9 and TRBJ1-1, is DTGVSQNPRHKITKRGQNVTFRCDPISEHNRLYWYRQTLGQGPEFLTYFQNEAQLEKSRLLSDRFSAERPKGSFSTLEIQRTEQGDSAMYLCASRKTGDTEAFFGQGTRLTVV.

Points on this clonotype: The junction and the germline gene differ at one end; a read error may be behind it. The V gene is TRBV12-3 or TRBV12-4, the J gene TRBJ2-3, with TRBD2 matching over 16 bases. This CDR3 has 19 residues. The CDR3 nucleotides read TGTACCAGCAGTTTAGCGGGACTAGCGGGAGGGATCCGCACAGATACGCAGTATTTT. It yields the protein CTSSLAGLAGGIRTDTQYF.

This clonotype has ten or more counts. The rearrangement joins TRBV2 to TRBJ2-2; 9 bases agree with TRBD2. Germline V gene lookup returns CDR1 SNHLY and CDR2 FYNNEI. This CDR3 is 18 amino acids long. Unmatched junction bases numbered 11, after V lost 2 bases and J lost 4 bases. CDR3 sequence reads: CASSENLAGPTGTGELFF. CDR3 bases: TGTGCCAGCAGTGAAAATCTAGCGGGACCTACGGGCACCGGGGAGCTGTTTTTT.

This clonotype occurred a few times. The rearrangement joins TRBV10-2 to TRBJ1-1; D is perhaps TRBD1 (5 bases). The germline V and J ends were trimmed by 0 bases and 1 base, with 6 bases remaining between them. CDR1 is WSHSY and CDR2 is SAAADI in the germline V gene. The CDR3 spans 14 residues. CDR3 sequence reads: CASSESTANTEAFF. The CDR3 DNA reads as TGCGCCAGCAGTGAGTCGACAGCGAACACTGAAGCTTTCTTT.

This clonotype showed up just a few times. The V and J genes are TRBV5-5 and TRBJ1-3; D not resolved. This CDR3 is 13 amino acids long. Trimming removed 5 bases at V and 2 bases at J, with 8 bases between. The germline V gene encodes CDR1 SGHKS and CDR2 YYEKEE (reference sequence). CDR3 region: CASRGRAGNTIYF. CDR3 coding DNA: TGTGCCAGCAGGGGTCGGGCTGGAAACACCATATATTTT.

V gene TRBV2 combines with J gene TRBJ1-3; 9 bases are a match to TRBD1. V trimming: 7 bases; J trimming: 4 bases; junction bases outside the gene matches: 17. There are 18 residues in the CDR3. Germline CDR1 and CDR2: SNHLY and FYNNEI. The CDR3 nucleotides read TGTGCCAGCATCCTAGATGGGGGACAGGGATCGAAAGGAAACACCATATATTTT. It codes for CASILDGGQGSKGNTIYF.

This clonotype has a count of ten or more. The J gene is TRBJ2-2, the V gene TRBV12-3 or TRBV12-4, with D hard to call. The CDR3 has 14 amino acids. Trimming took off 2 bases at V and 2 bases at J, with 6 bases between the two ends. DNA for the CDR3: TGTGCCAGCAGTTTATTAGACAACACCGGGGAGCTGTTTTTT. As protein: CASSLLDNTGELFF.

This clonotype was found many times. The chain employs TRBV3-1 and TRBJ1-1; D is undetermined. V dropped 1 base and J dropped 4 bases, with 7 bases sitting between them. The V gene's germline CDR1 is LGHDT and CDR2 YNNKEL (reference sequence). CDR3 size: 13 residues. The CDR3 loop is CASSQGMSTEAFF. The CDR3 DNA reads as TGTGCCAGCAGCCAAGGTATGAGCACTGAAGCTTTCTTT.

The rearrangement links TRBV12-3 or TRBV12-4 to TRBJ2-2, with D hard to call. The CDR3 runs to 15 residues. The V end was cut by 1 base, the J end by 3 bases, with 9 bases between. In DNA form, the CDR3 reads TGTGCCAGCAGTTTAGGAAGGTCGGACACCGGGGAGCTGTTTTTT. Its protein product is CASSLGRSDTGELFF.

This sequence joins TRBV28 and TRBJ2-1; 13 nucleotides line up with TRBD2. Germline V lookup: CDR1 MDHEN, CDR2 SYDVKM. V was pared by 5 bases and J by 8 bases, with 6 bases of the junction left unmatched. The CDR3 totals 15 residues. This CDR3 is CASSPTSGRIDEQFF. Here the CDR3 DNA reads TGTGCCAGCAGTCCGACTAGCGGGAGGATCGATGAGCAGTTCTTC.

This clonotype was recorded a few times. This chain uses TRBV5-1 with TRBJ2-7; D is ambiguous. The CDR3 covers 14 residues. The germline gives CDR1 SGHRS, CDR2 YFSETQ. V gave up 3 bases and J gave up 2 bases, with 12 bases separating them. CDR3 coding DNA: TGCGCCAGCAGCTCCCGCGTCCCCCCCTACGAGCAGTACTTC. This encodes CASSSRVPPYEQYF.

This clonotype was seen a few times. This chain links TRBV10-1 with TRBJ2-5, with a possible D match to TRBD1 (5 bases). Germline V lookup: CDR1 WNHNN, CDR2 SYGVQD (reference sequence). The CDR3 has 14 residues. Between the trimmed V and J ends, which lost 3 bases and 4 bases, there was a span of 12 bases. CDR3 sequence: CASSDSGRGETQYF. DNA of the CDR3: TGCGCCAGCAGTGACTCAGGGCGAGGAGAGACCCAGTACTTC.

As DNA, the CDR3 is TGCGCCAGCAGCCAAACAGACCTGGAAACCGGGGAGCTGTTTTTT. Translation gives CASSQTDLETGELFF. The V gene is TRBV4-1, the J gene TRBJ2-2, with unresolved D. The germline V gene encodes CDR1 MGHRA and CDR2 YSYEKL. The V gene lost 2 bases and the J gene lost 5 bases, with 12 bases spanning the gap. The CDR3 covers 15 residues.